Presented here are 2 T cell receptor beta chains from one specimen sequenced in a study of blood T cell repertoires in COVID-19 (TCRdb year 2020). The library was built by means of the immunoSEQ multiplex PCR assay. TCRdb's version of the immuneACCESS table is confined to in-frame rearrangements and falls short of the full clone set. An unresolved V gene accounts for under half of the shortfall where checked; the remainder is of unknown origin. This sample gives 200,000 to 250,000 clones in total; around 81% of them show up just once. Together, the top ten hold 7.2% of the sample. The sequenced material came from peripheral blood. Receptor source: a woman in her 70s with acute or convalescent COVID-19.

V gene TRBV28 combines with J gene TRBJ2-3, with a possible D match to TRBD2 (7 bases). The V gene lost 2 bases and the J gene lost 6 bases, with 15 bases spanning the gap. There are 15 residues in the CDR3. The germline V gene has CDR1 MDHEN and CDR2 SYDVKM. CDR3 sequence reads: CASSLGGGQRDTQYF. The CDR3 DNA reads TGTGCCAGCAGTTTAGGGGGGGGGCAGAGGGATACGCAGTATTTT. Drawing the rest from reference TRBV28 and TRBJ2-3, the complete variable domain is DVKVTQSSRYLVKRTGEKVFLECVQDMDHENMFWYRQDPGLGLRLIYFSYDVKMKEKGDIPEGYSVSREKKERFSLILESASTNQTSMYLCASSLGGGQRDTQYFGPGTRLTVL.

The V gene is TRBV6-6, the J gene TRBJ2-7; 12 bases are a match to TRBD2. V lost 6 bases and J lost 1; bases outside the gene matches: 4. The CDR3 is 15 amino acids. Germline assignment: CDR1 MNHNY and CDR2 SVGAGI (reference sequence). CDR3 residues: CASRPTSGGSYEQYF. The CDR3 region has the DNA TGTGCCAGCAGACCTACTAGCGGGGGGTCCTACGAGCAGTACTTC.